This TCR beta chain appears in the sequencing data of a study of T cell changes during pregnancy in multiple sclerosis. Germline V gene data show CDR1 as SEHNR and CDR2 as FQNEAQ (reference sequence). This CDR3 is 16 amino acids long. V lost 5 bases, J lost 0 bases, and 6 bases stayed unmatched. Only in-frame clones appear in the TCRdb table, and some are missing; sequencing was by immunoSEQ multiplex PCR. The repertoire holds fewer than 55,000 clones, 85% to 90% seen once, with about 5.1% in the top ten. This sequence originates from a female donor in good health, enrolled as a control in a pregnancy study. The sequenced sample was peripheral blood, obtained after pregnancy. This chain connects TRBV7-9 to TRBJ2-4; 8 bases map to TRBD1. CDR3 sequence: CASSGQGSQAKNIQYF. CDR3 coding DNA: TGTGCCAGCAGCGGACAGGGTTCTCAAGCCAAAAACATTCAGTACTTC.